The clone carrying this T cell receptor beta chain was counted once. V was pared by 2 bases and J by 2 bases, with 7 bases between. This CDR3 has 13 amino acids. This entry comes from a study of blood T cell repertoires in COVID-19. Study details: The study drew acute and convalescent COVID-19 samples from the United States, Italy and Spain. PBMCs, B-cell-depleted T cells, or T cells were the source of the cDNA or gDNA that made up the material.

Methods used by the authors: Amplifying reference gene primers gave estimates of nucleated cell counts. Only in-frame clones appear in the TCRdb table, and some are missing; sequencing was by immunoSEQ multiplex PCR. For V, J and clone size, that table is used; D and trimming come from the DNA. The repertoire includes about 260,000 clones, around nine tenths of them detected once, and about 8.7% sits in the top ten. The J gene is TRBJ2-7, the V gene TRBV12-3 or TRBV12-4; D gene uncertain. Sequencing was carried out using peripheral blood. The sequence was obtained from a middle-aged man with active or convalescent COVID-19. CDR3 sequence: CASSLTIPYEQYF. As DNA, the CDR3 is TGTGCCAGCAGTTTAACTATCCCCTACGAGCAGTACTTC.